This TCR beta chain is from a study of cytomegalovirus exposure and HLA in healthy donors. Study summary: As an earlier analysis found, around 170 million T cells yielded approximately 100 million unique TCR beta sequences.

The PCR was carried out with 60 Vbeta primers and 13 Jbeta primers. How the authors handled the data: Later, an analysis found about 80 million unique TCR beta chains, and approximately 10 million of these were shared. The table came from immunoSEQ multiplex PCR; TCRdb's copy has only in-frame clones and leaves some out. From that table come the V and J calls and clone size; the DNA was used to work out D and trimming. The sample totals tens of thousands of clones; its top ten clones hold approximately 12%. General study findings and limits: Evidence from a later analysis indicated that most CMV-associated TCR beta chains looked HLA-restricted. Within an earlier analysis, most TCR beta V segments proved productive either about 87% or about 30% of the time.

Trimming removed 5 bases from V and 5 bases from J, with 15 bases in between. The length of the CDR3 is 14 residues. In germline, CDR1 is SEHNR, CDR2 FQNEAQ (reference sequence). Notes on this clone: Its antigen is as yet unknown.

V is TRBV7-9 and J is TRBJ2-5; possibly TRBD2 for D (6 bases). The sequenced sample was PBMCs. This sequence was found in a woman aged 25 to 45 in good health and CMV-seropositive. In nucleotides, the CDR3 is TGTGCCAGCAGCCTAGGGGACTCCGGCGAGACCCAGTACTTC. Translating gives CASSLGDSGETQYF.